This T cell receptor beta chain was profiled in a study of T cell responses to AZD1222 COVID-19 vaccine. General observations from the study: Most donors were white British and more were female, and clonal diversity was possibly underestimated.

Second-dose timings of about 4 or about 12 weeks were pooled. On this clone: Its antigen remains unknown.

Germline V gene sequence: CDR1 SGHNT, CDR2 YYREEE (reference sequence). The V gene lost 0 bases and the J gene lost 4 bases, with 9 bases spanning the gap. The CDR3 spans 14 residues. Libraries were prepared by immunoSEQ multiplex PCR; TCRdb keeps only in-frame clonotypes and omits some of them. The sample shows some 150,000 clones, about nine tenths of them seen only once. The gene calls are TRBV5-4 and TRBJ2-3; D is uncertain. The origin of this receptor is an adult who received the AZD1222 COVID-19 vaccine. Sequenced here: peripheral blood, sampled 28 days after the second AZD1222 dose. The CDR3 bases are TGTGCCAGCAGCTTGGTAGTAGAGCCAGATACGCAGTATTTT. It translates to CASSLVVEPDTQYF.